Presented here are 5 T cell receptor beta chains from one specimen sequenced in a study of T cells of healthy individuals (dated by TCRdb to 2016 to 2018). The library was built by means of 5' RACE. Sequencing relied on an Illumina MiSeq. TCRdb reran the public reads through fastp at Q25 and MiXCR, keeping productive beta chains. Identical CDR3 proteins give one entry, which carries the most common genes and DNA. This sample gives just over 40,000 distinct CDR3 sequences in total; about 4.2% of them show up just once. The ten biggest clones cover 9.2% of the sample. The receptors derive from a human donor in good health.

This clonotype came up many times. The CDR3: CSARKDSYGYTF. The CDR3 DNA sequence: TGCAGTGCTAGGAAGGACAGCTATGGCTACACCTTC. V usage is TRBV20-1 and J usage is TRBJ1-2; tentatively, D is TRBD1 (6 bases). V lost 3 bases to trimming and J lost 4 bases, with 9 bases between them. CDR3 size: 12 residues. Germline CDR1 is DFQATT and CDR2 is SNEGSKA (reference sequence).

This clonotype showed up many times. CDR3: CASRLSVSSYNEQFF. CDR3 nucleotide sequence: TGTGCCAGCAGGCTGAGTGTTAGCTCCTACAATGAGCAGTTCTTC. J is TRBJ2-1 and V is TRBV27; D remains ambiguous. The CDR3 is 15 residues long. V lost 6 bases and J lost 0, with 12 bases in between. The germline CDR1 and CDR2 sequences are MNHEY and SMNVEV (reference sequence).

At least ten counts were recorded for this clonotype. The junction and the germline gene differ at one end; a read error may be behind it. The CDR3 region has the DNA TGTGCCACCAGTGTTTTGGGAGAGGAGGGTAACTATGGCTACACCTTC. Its translation is CATSVLGEEGNYGYTF. The chain uses TRBV24-1 and TRBJ1-2; no firm D call. In germline, CDR1 is KGHDR, CDR2 SFDVKD. The length of the CDR3 is 16 residues.

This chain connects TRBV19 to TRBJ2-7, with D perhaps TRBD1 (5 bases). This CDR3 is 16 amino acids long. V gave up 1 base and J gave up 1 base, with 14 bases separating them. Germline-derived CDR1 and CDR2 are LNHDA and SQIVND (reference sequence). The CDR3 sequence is CASSIGGVAGSYEQYF. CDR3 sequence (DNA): TGTGCCAGTAGTATAGGAGGCGTGGCAGGGTCCTACGAGCAGTACTTC.

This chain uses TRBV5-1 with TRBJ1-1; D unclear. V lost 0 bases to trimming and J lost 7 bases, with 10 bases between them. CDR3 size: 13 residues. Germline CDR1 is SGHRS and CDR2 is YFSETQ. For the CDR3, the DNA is TGCGCCAGCAGCTTGGGGGGTGTCCTTGAAGCTTTCTTT. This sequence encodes CASSLGGVLEAFF.